This T cell receptor (beta chain) was captured by sequencing in a study of glioma-infiltrating T cells. This CDR3 is 8 amino acids long. The germline V gene encodes CDR1 MNHEY and CDR2 SMNVEV (reference sequence). As to this clonotype: The germline gene is not matched at one end of the junction; a read error may be the cause.

TCR alpha and beta CDR3 regions were amplified from RNA using iRepertoire nested multiplex PCR. TCRdb recomputed calls from the multiplex PCR reads with MiXCR, one row per CDR3 protein. The data hold approximately 400,000 distinct CDR3 sequences, with roughly two fifths observed a single time. Specimen: glioma tissue, nonneoplastic brain tissue, or PBMCs (not recorded which). The chain joins TRBV27 to TRBJ1-1; D not certain. This receptor was identified in a human donor with low-grade glioma or glioblastoma, undergoing nonglioma brain surgery, or in good health (not recorded which). The DNA of the CDR3 is TGTGCCAGCAGTTCTGACACGTTC. Translation: CASSSDTF.